A single sample gave rise to the 19 T cell receptor beta chains below, sequenced in a study of neurological immune-mediated disorders (dated by TCRdb to between 2017 and 2020). Library creation used 5' RACE. TCRdb records Illumina HiSeq 2500 as the sequencer. TCRdb reprocessing: public reads trimmed at Q25 with fastp, clones called with MiXCR, in-frame beta chains kept. Rows with a matching CDR3 protein are joined into one entry that keeps the most common DNA and genes. A total of more than 20,000 distinct CDR3 sequences appear in this sample, over 12% of them only once. The ten largest make up roughly 15% of the sample. Sequences were obtained from PBMCs. The source is a female donor with HTLV-1-associated myelopathy (HAM/TSP).

Many counts were recorded for this clonotype. This chain joins TRBV5-4 and TRBJ1-5, with D possibly matching TRBD1 (5 bases). The V and J ends lost 0 bases and 0 bases respectively, with 7 bases between them. Germline V gene data show CDR1 as SGHNT and CDR2 as YYREEE (reference sequence). CDR3 size: 15 residues. The chain's CDR3 is CASSLGGISNQPQHF. CDR3 in DNA: TGTGCCAGCAGCTTGGGGGGGATTAGCAATCAGCCCCAGCATTTT.

This clonotype was recorded at least ten times. The chain carries TRBV10-2 and TRBJ1-3; D gene ambiguous. CDR3 length equals 11 residues. Germline V gene sequence: CDR1 WSHSY, CDR2 SAAADI. Trimming removed 6 bases at V and 3 bases at J, with 3 bases between. The CDR3 reads CASSVGNTIYF. Written as DNA, the CDR3 is TGCGCCAGCAGCGTTGGAAACACCATATATTTT.

This clonotype was seen only a few times. This rearrangement joins TRBV2 to TRBJ2-5; no reliable D call. The V gene's germline CDR1 is SNHLY and CDR2 FYNNEI. Trimming cost V 3 bases and J 5 bases, with 10 bases left between them. The CDR3 has 13 amino acids. CDR3 coding DNA: TGTGCCAGCAGTGATGTCTTCATGGAGACCCAGTACTTC. Translating it yields CASSDVFMETQYF.

This clonotype was picked up many times. The chain carries TRBV29-1 and TRBJ2-7; 8 positions agree with TRBD1. The J segment lost 0 bases and the V segment lost 4 bases, leaving 5 bases of the junction unmatched. This CDR3 is 14 amino acids long. Germline V gene sequence: CDR1 SQVTM, CDR2 ANQGSEA. The CDR3 loop is CSVGRDRISYEQYF. The CDR3 DNA reads as TGCAGCGTTGGCCGGGACAGGATCTCCTACGAGCAGTACTTC.

In its sample, this clonotype was seen a few times. V usage is TRBV20-1 and J usage is TRBJ2-7; 7 bases are a match to TRBD2. The germline V gene has CDR1 DFQATT and CDR2 SNEGSKA (reference sequence). Unmatched junction bases numbered 8, after V lost 6 bases and J lost 0 bases. The CDR3 length is 14 residues. This chain's CDR3 is CSAVGTTSSYEQYF. DNA for the CDR3: TGCAGTGCCGTTGGGACTACCAGCTCCTACGAGCAGTACTTC.

This clonotype appeared many times. The rearrangement links TRBV7-3 to TRBJ2-5, with D maybe TRBD2 (7 bases). Germline-derived CDR1 and CDR2 are SGHTA and FQGTGA. The V end lost 0 bases, the J end lost 4 bases, and 12 bases lay between the germline ends. The CDR3 is 15 amino acids. The CDR3 DNA is TGTGCCAGCAGCTTAACGGGGGGGCTGAGAGAGACCCAGTACTTC. Its protein is CASSLTGGLRETQYF.

The rearrangement joins TRBV5-1 to TRBJ2-7; TRBD1 aligns across 7 bases. CDR1 is SGHRS, CDR2 YFSETQ, per germline. Germline trimming cut 5 bases from V and 4 bases from J; bases unmatched to any gene: 9. The CDR3 totals 14 residues. The CDR3 region is CASSPGQATYEQYF. The CDR3, as DNA: TGCGCCAGCAGTCCAGGACAGGCCACTTACGAGCAGTACTTC.

Ten or more counts support this clonotype. The rearrangement uses TRBV2 and TRBJ2-2, with unresolved D. Trimming removed 2 bases at V and 6 bases at J, with 10 bases between. The CDR3 consists of 14 residues. Germline V lookup: CDR1 SNHLY, CDR2 FYNNEI. The CDR3 region is CASSEWRSAGELFF. As DNA, the CDR3 is TGTGCCAGCAGTGAATGGCGTTCGGCCGGGGAGCTGTTTTTT.

This clonotype has a count of ten or more. J is TRBJ2-3 and V is TRBV5-1, with D tentatively TRBD1 or TRBD2 (6 bases each). Germline loops: CDR1 SGHRS, CDR2 YFSETQ. Trimming stripped 1 base from V and 0 bases from J, with 21 bases between. The CDR3 totals 19 residues. This CDR3 reads CASSLLNGGPYSSTDTQYF. CDR3 nucleotide sequence: TGCGCCAGCAGCTTGCTGAACGGGGGCCCTTATTCTAGCACAGATACGCAGTATTTT.

This clonotype occurred many times. Germline and junction disagree at one end, which may indicate a read error. The chain joins TRBV6-1 to TRBJ2-5, with D tentatively TRBD1 (6 bases). CDR3 length: 12 amino acids. Germline V gene sequence: CDR1 MNHNS, CDR2 SASEGT. CDR3 protein: CVSNQGRETQYF. In nucleotides, the CDR3 is TGTGTCAGCAACCAGGGGCGAGAGACCCAGTACTTC.

This clonotype is medium-sized in the sample. This chain uses TRBV28 with TRBJ1-2; D gene unclear. The V gene's germline CDR1 is MDHEN and CDR2 SYDVKM. V gave up 7 bases and J gave up 2 bases, with 5 bases separating them. The length of the CDR3 is 11 residues. The CDR3 bases are TGTGCCAGCATGCTAAACTATGGCTACACCTTC. This sequence encodes CASMLNYGYTF.

This clonotype was observed many times. The V and J genes are TRBV6-6 and TRBJ2-2; D is tentatively TRBD1 or TRBD2 (5 bases each). Trimming pared 7 bases from V and 9 bases from J, leaving 15 bases between. The CDR3 runs 13 residues. Germline assignment: CDR1 MNHNY and CDR2 SVGAGI (reference sequence). In DNA, the CDR3 is TGTGCCAGCATGAAGCAGGGACGAAGGGAGCTGTTTTTT. It yields the protein CASMKQGRRELFF.

In its sample, this clonotype was seen many times. The genes are TRBV11-2 and TRBJ2-3; D might be TRBD2 (6 bases). Germline CDR1 and CDR2: SGHAT and FQNNGV. The CDR3 loop spans 15 amino acids. Trimming took 1 base from V and 2 from J, leaving 10 bases between them. CDR3 region: CASSLGTTHTDTQYF. In DNA, the CDR3 is TGTGCCAGCAGCTTAGGGACTACACACACAGATACGCAGTATTTT. Combining the CDR3 with reference TRBV11-2 and TRBJ2-3 gives the whole variable domain EAGVAQSPRYKIIEKRQSVAFWCNPISGHATLYWYQQILGQGPKLLIQFQNNGVVDDSQLPKDRFSAERLKGVDSTLKIQPAKLEDSAVYLCASSLGTTHTDTQYFGPGTRLTVL.

This clonotype is classed as medium-sized (0.01 to 0.1%). V and J are TRBV20-1 and TRBJ2-3; D may be TRBD2 (6 bases). Germline V gene sequence: CDR1 DFQATT, CDR2 SNEGSKA (reference sequence). V lost 3 bases and J 3 bases, leaving 16 bases between the germline ends. The CDR3 sequence is 15 residues long. CDR3 DNA sequence: TGCAGTGCTAGGCACGGTGTGCGGGGTACAGATACGCAGTATTTT. Protein product: CSARHGVRGTDTQYF.

This clonotype was counted at least ten times. The chain couples TRBV2 to TRBJ1-2, with 7 bases matching TRBD1. The CDR3 runs 12 residues. Trimming took 2 bases from V and 8 from J; bases not matched to a gene: 2. The V gene's germline CDR1 is SNHLY and CDR2 FYNNEI. CDR3 sequence reads: CASSETGEGYTF. For the CDR3, the DNA is TGTGCCAGCAGTGAAACAGGGGAAGGCTACACCTTC.

This clonotype showed up just a few times. The rearrangement uses TRBV6-4 and TRBJ1-4; D is possibly TRBD1 (5 bases). CDR1 and CDR2 from the germline V gene are MRHNA and SNTAGT. The CDR3 extends over 17 amino acids. V was cut by 8 bases and J by 5 bases, with 24 bases left in between. In DNA form, the CDR3 reads TGTGCCAGCCGCAAAGTCCCGCCCGGGACCAAGAATGAAAAACTGTTTTTT. Its protein product is CASRKVPPGTKNEKLFF.

This clonotype was observed many times. This chain uses TRBV12-3 or TRBV12-4 with TRBJ1-1; D is undetermined. Trimming took 8 bases from V and 5 from J, leaving 12 bases between them. The CDR3 runs to 12 residues. CDR3 sequence reads: CASGLGLTEAFF. The CDR3, as DNA: TGTGCCAGCGGGTTGGGTTTAACTGAAGCTTTCTTT.

The sample holds many counts of this clonotype. This chain links TRBV5-1 with TRBJ1-3; 9 bases align to TRBD1. V shed 3 bases, J shed 2 bases, and the junction held 0 bases outside the gene matches. The V gene's germline CDR1 is SGHRS and CDR2 YFSETQ. This CDR3 has 14 amino acids. In nucleotides, the CDR3 is TGCGCCAGCAGCTGGACAGGGGCTGGAAACACCATATATTTT. As protein: CASSWTGAGNTIYF.

This clonotype showed up many times. This chain uses TRBV29-1 with TRBJ2-3; weak D call: TRBD1 (6 bases). V was shortened by 4 bases and J by 1 base, with 12 bases between the two germline ends. The CDR3 runs to 14 residues. In germline, CDR1 is SQVTM, CDR2 ANQGSEA. Written as DNA, the CDR3 is TGCAGCGTTGTATTGAGGACAGGCACAGATACGCAGTATTTT. Protein sequence: CSVVLRTGTDTQYF.